This TCR beta chain derives from a study of shared clonotypes between healthy human individuals. Genomic DNA of every subset was divided equally among multiple immunoSEQ plates. Profiled with immunoSEQ multiplex PCR; TCRdb holds only in-frame clones, not every one. Of some 2,500,000 clones listed, 85% to 95% are singletons. Of note for this clone: Antigen: not known.

Study-wide findings and caveats: Incompleteness in sorted-subset sequencing, despite large depth, was shown by rarefaction. It was observed that about 5% of naive CD4 clonotypes were shared across a few donors. Compared with memory subsets, naive subsets generally had larger estimated richness.

V gave up 6 bases and J gave up 0 bases; unmatched junction bases: 15. Germline CDR1 reads SGHKS; CDR2 reads YYEKEE (reference sequence). This CDR3 is built from 18 residues. V gene TRBV5-5 combines with J gene TRBJ2-7; 10 nucleotides match TRBD2. The specimen sequenced was naive CD4+ T cells from PBMCs. Subset denoted: CD45RA+ positively selected. This receptor was obtained from a man aged 18 to 30 in good health. Some clones in this sample may be carry-over from other donors' samples. The CDR3 DNA sequence: TGTGCCAGCACCTCCCGGACTAGCGGCTTTTTTAGCTCCTACGAGCAGTACTTC. It yields the protein CASTSRTSGFFSSYEQYF.